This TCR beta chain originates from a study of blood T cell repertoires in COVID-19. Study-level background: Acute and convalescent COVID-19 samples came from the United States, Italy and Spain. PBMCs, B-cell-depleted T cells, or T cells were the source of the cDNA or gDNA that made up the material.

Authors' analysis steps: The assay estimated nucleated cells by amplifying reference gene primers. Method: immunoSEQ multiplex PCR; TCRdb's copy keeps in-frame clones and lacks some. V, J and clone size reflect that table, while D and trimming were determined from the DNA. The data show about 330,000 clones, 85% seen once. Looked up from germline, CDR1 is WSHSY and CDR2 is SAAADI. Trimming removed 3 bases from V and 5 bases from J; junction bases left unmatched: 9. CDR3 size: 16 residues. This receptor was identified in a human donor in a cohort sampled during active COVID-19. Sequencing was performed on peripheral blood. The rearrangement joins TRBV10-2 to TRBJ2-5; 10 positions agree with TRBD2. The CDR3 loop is CASSESLAGAWETQYF. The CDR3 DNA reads TGCGCCAGCAGTGAATCCCTAGCGGGGGCTTGGGAGACCCAGTACTTC.